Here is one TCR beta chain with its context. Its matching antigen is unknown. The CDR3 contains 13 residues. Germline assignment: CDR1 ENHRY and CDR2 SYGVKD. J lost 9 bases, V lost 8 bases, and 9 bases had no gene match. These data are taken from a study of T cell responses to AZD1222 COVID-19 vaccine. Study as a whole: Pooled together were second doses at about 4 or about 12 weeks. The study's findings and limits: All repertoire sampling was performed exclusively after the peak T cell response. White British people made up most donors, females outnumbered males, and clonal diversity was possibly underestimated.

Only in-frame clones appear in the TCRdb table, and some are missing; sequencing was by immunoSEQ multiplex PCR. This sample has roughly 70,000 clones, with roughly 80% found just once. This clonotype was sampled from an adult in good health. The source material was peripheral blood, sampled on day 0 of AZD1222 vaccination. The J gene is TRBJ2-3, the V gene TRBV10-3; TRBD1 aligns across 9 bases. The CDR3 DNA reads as TGTGCCATCGGGGACAGGGCACTCATAACGCAGTATTTT. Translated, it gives CAIGDRALITQYF.